This T cell receptor beta chain was found in a study of regulatory T cells in long-lasting Graves disease. Study-level results: Accuracy could have been hurt by small sample size. Blood alone, not thyroid tissue, was studied. Preferential use of TRBV28, TRBJ1-2 and TRBJ2-5 was seen in persistent disease.

After removal of 5 bases from V and 7 bases from J, the junction contained 9 bases not matched to a gene. Germline V gene sequence: CDR1 LGHDT, CDR2 YNNKEL (reference sequence). This CDR3 contains 15 residues. Time point of the sample: persistent/refractory GD, antithyroid drugs over 5 years with positive TRAb. Generation of the TCR library employed RNA extracted from PBMCs. In each case, Graves' disease was diagnosed per American Thyroid Association guidelines. Concerning this clonotype: Its antigen is still unknown.

Sequencing libraries for TCR beta were prepared with iRepertoire HTBI primers and Arm-PCR of CDR3 regions. From the multiplex PCR reads, TCRdb called clonotypes with MiXCR, one entry per CDR3 protein. Of a few hundred thousand distinct CDR3 sequences listed, roughly 23% are singletons. The sequence came from a woman in her forties with Graves disease. This material consisted of peripheral blood mononuclear cells (PBMCs), taken when the disease was refractory, from a patient treated with antithyroid drugs. The gene calls are TRBV3-1 and TRBJ2-1; 9 bases fit TRBD2. The CDR3 sequence: CASSVSGSQWNEQFF. The CDR3 DNA is TGTGCCAGCAGCGTTAGCGGGAGCCAGTGGAATGAGCAGTTCTTC.